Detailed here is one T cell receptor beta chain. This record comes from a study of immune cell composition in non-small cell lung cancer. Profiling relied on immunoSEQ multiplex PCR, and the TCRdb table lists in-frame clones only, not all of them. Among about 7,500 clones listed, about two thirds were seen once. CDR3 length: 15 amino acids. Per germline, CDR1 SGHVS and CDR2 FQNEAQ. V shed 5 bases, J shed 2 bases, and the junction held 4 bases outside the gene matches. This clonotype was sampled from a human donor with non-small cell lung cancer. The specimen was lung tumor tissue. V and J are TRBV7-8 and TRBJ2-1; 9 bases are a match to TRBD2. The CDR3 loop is CASSPAGGAYNEQFF. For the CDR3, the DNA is TGTGCCAGCAGCCCAGCGGGGGGCGCCTACAATGAGCAGTTCTTC. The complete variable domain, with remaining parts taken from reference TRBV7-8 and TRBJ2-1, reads GAGVSQSPRYKVAKRGQDVALRCDPISGHVSLFWYQQALGQGPEFLTYFQNEAQLDKSGLPSDRFFAERPEGSVSTLKIQRTQQEDSAVYLCASSPAGGAYNEQFFGPGTRLTVL.